These 31 T cell receptor beta chains came from one sample sequenced in a study of blood T cell repertoires in COVID-19. Generated by immunoSEQ multiplex PCR, the TCRdb table keeps only in-frame clones and is missing some. Here the sample spans tens of thousands of clones, 88% being singletons. The sample was peripheral blood. All receptors come from a man aged 60-69 years with active COVID-19.

The chain has TRBV29-1 and TRBJ2-3; TRBD1 matches at 7 bases. The CDR3 has 13 residues. Trimming cost V 3 bases and J 2 bases; bases outside gene matches: 2. Germline V gene lookup returns CDR1 SQVTM and CDR2 ANQGSEA. The CDR3 loop is CSVDGTATDTQYF. CDR3 coding DNA: TGCAGCGTTGATGGGACAGCCACAGATACGCAGTATTTT.

The chain is built from TRBV19 and TRBJ2-3, with 7 positions matching TRBD2. The CDR3 is 16 amino acids. Germline CDR1 and CDR2: LNHDA and SQIVND (reference sequence). The V gene end was trimmed by 1 base and the J gene end by 0 bases; junction bases not matched to a gene: 4. The CDR3 DNA reads as TGTGCCAGTAGTATAGGACTAGCCACTAGCACAGATACGCAGTATTTT. This gives the protein CASSIGLATSTDTQYF.

The chain joins TRBV7-3 to TRBJ2-6, with TRBD2 matching over 13 bases. Trimming removed 1 base from V and 2 bases from J; junction bases left unmatched: 5. The CDR3 has 19 amino acids. CDR1 is SGHTA and CDR2 is FQGTGA in the germline V gene. CDR3 bases: TGTGCCAGCAGCTTAATAGGACTAGCGGGAGAGACTGGGGCCAACGTCCTGACTTTC. Encoded protein: CASSLIGLAGETGANVLTF.

The chain joins TRBV11-2 to TRBJ2-7, with D tentatively TRBD1 (6 bases). The CDR3 has 14 amino acids. The V end lost 2 bases, the J end lost 6 bases, and 14 bases lay between the germline ends. Germline lookup yields CDR1 SGHAT and CDR2 FQNNGV. The CDR3 nucleotides read TGTGCCAGCAGCTTACTTACAGGCAGGGGCGAGCAGTACTTC. Amino acid sequence: CASSLLTGRGEQYF.

The gene calls are TRBV7-2 and TRBJ2-5; TRBD2 aligns across 12 bases. Trimming at V came to 9 bases and at J to 3 bases, leaving 11 bases not matched to a gene. The CDR3 loop spans 16 amino acids. Germline V gene data show CDR1 as SGHTA and CDR2 as FQGNSA. The DNA of the CDR3 is TGTGCCAGTATCCTACTAGCGGGAGGCCGTAAAGAGACCCAGTACTTC. This gives the protein CASILLAGGRKETQYF.

The sample holds a few counts of this clone. The junction and the germline gene differ at one end; a read error may be behind it. The same CDR3 can be traced to other DNA sequences in this sample. The V call is TRBV7-7, the J call TRBJ2-2, with 8 bases identical to TRBD2. This CDR3 is 15 amino acids long. Per germline, CDR1 SSHAT and CDR2 FNYEAQ (reference sequence). The CDR3 region is CASSLVAGNTGELFF. CDR3 bases: TGTGCTAGCAGCTTAGTAGCGGGAAACACCGGGGAGCTGTTTTTT.

The genes are TRBV11-3 and TRBJ1-1; 7 nucleotides match TRBD1. Germline V gene sequence: CDR1 SGHNT, CDR2 YENEEA. The CDR3 spans 14 residues. V lost 4 bases, J lost 4 bases, and 6 bases stayed unmatched. CDR3 amino acids: CASSSSQGSTEAFF. The CDR3 nucleotides read TGTGCCAGCAGCTCCTCACAGGGGTCCACTGAAGCTTTCTTT. The variable domain in full, with the rest retrieved from reference TRBV11-3 and TRBJ1-1, is EAGVVQSPRYKIIEKKQPVAFWCNPISGHNTLYWYLQNLGQGPELLIRYENEEAVDDSQLPKDRFSAERLKGVDSTLKIQPAELGDSAVYLCASSSSQGSTEAFFGQGTRLTVV.

The V gene is TRBV9, the J gene TRBJ2-7, with D uncertain. CDR3 length equals 12 residues. Germline CDR1 SGDLS, CDR2 YYNGEE. Trimming stripped 0 bases from V and 3 bases from J, with 4 bases between. The CDR3 region is CASSVVSYEQYF. The CDR3 DNA follows: TGTGCCAGCAGCGTAGTCAGCTACGAGCAGTACTTC. Full variable domain (remainder filled in from reference TRBV9 and TRBJ2-7): DSGVTQTPKHLITATGQRVTLRCSPRSGDLSVYWYQQSLDQGLQFLIQYYNGEERAKGNILERFSAQQFPDLHSELNLSSLELGDSALYFCASSVVSYEQYFGPGTRLTVT.

The rearrangement uses TRBV6-5 and TRBJ2-3; possibly TRBD2 for D (5 bases). With 6 bases removed from V and 5 bases from J, the gap between germline ends came to 12 bases. This CDR3 is built from 13 residues. CDR1 and CDR2 from the germline V gene are MNHEY and SVGAGI. In DNA, the CDR3 is TGTGCCAGCAGAACACCTGCGGGAGATACGCAGTATTTT. Its protein is CASRTPAGDTQYF.

This clone was seen once. The V call is TRBV6-5, the J call TRBJ2-7; TRBD1 matches at 9 bases. The germline V gene encodes CDR1 MNHEY and CDR2 SVGAGI. Germline trimming cut 7 bases from V and 4 bases from J; bases unmatched to any gene: 8. CDR3 length: 14 residues. The CDR3 DNA sequence: TGTGCCAGCACCCCTGAGGGACAGGGTTACGAGCAGTACTTC. It is translated as CASTPEGQGYEQYF.

The sample holds one count of this clone. The rearrangement uses TRBV6-5 and TRBJ1-2; weak D call: TRBD1 (6 bases). The V end lost 7 bases, the J end lost 6 bases, and 12 bases lay between the germline ends. CDR1 is MNHEY, CDR2 SVGAGI, per germline. This CDR3 has 12 amino acids. CDR3 region: CASTGTGNGYTF. The CDR3 DNA sequence: TGTGCCAGCACCGGAACAGGGAATGGCTACACCTTC.

The CDR3 DNA follows: TGCGCCAGCAGCTGGGCGGGACAGGGCGGCACTGAAGCTTTCTTT. Encoded protein: CASSWAGQGGTEAFF. The chain links TRBV5-1 to TRBJ1-1; 9 bases match TRBD1. CDR1 and CDR2 (germline): SGHRS, YFSETQ. V trimming: 3 bases; J trimming: 4 bases; junction bases outside the gene matches: 7. This CDR3 has 15 amino acids.

This rearrangement joins TRBV19 to TRBJ2-7; D call uncertain. The CDR3 covers 13 residues. V was pared by 5 bases and J by 0 bases, with 8 bases between. Germline V gives CDR1 LNHDA, CDR2 SQIVND (reference sequence). CDR3 coding DNA: TGTGCCAGTAGTTGGCGGAGCTCCTACGAGCAGTACTTC. Amino acids: CASSWRSSYEQYF.

This chain uses TRBV12-5 with TRBJ2-5; TRBD2 is a possible D gene (7 bases). The length of the CDR3 is 17 residues. Germline V CDR1 and CDR2: LGHNT, FRNRAP. V was clipped by 0 bases and J by 3 bases, with 17 bases between them. Here the CDR3 reads CASGLVVLGGLKETQYF. For the CDR3, the DNA is TGTGCTAGTGGTTTGGTAGTTTTGGGGGGGCTTAAAGAGACCCAGTACTTC.

The chain employs TRBV9 and TRBJ2-4, with D unresolved. V gave up 3 bases and J gave up 2 bases, with 12 bases separating them. CDR3 size: 15 residues. Germline V gene data show CDR1 as SGDLS and CDR2 as YYNGEE. CDR3 in amino acids: CASSAGLQTKNIQYF. The CDR3 nucleotides are TGTGCCAGCAGCGCAGGTTTACAAACCAAAAACATTCAGTACTTC.

The genes are TRBV5-1 and TRBJ2-7, with D possibly being TRBD1 (6 bases). The CDR3 spans 15 residues. Germline assignment: CDR1 SGHRS and CDR2 YFSETQ. Trimming removed 3 bases from V and 0 bases from J, with 13 bases in between. The CDR3 here is CASSWSRGLSYEQYF. In nucleotides, the CDR3 is TGCGCCAGCAGCTGGAGCAGGGGCCTCTCCTACGAGCAGTACTTC.

The V gene is TRBV7-3, the J gene TRBJ2-1, with D possibly matching TRBD1 (5 bases). V was pared by 5 bases and J by 0 bases, with 11 bases between. The CDR3 has 15 residues. CDR1 and CDR2 from the germline V gene are SGHTA and FQGTGA. CDR3 loop: CASSPQESSYNEQFF. CDR3 bases: TGTGCCAGCAGCCCACAGGAGAGCTCCTACAATGAGCAGTTCTTC.

This clone was counted a few times. The rearrangement uses TRBV5-4 and TRBJ1-3, with D hard to call. The CDR3 loop spans 15 amino acids. The germline CDR1 and CDR2 sequences are SGHNT and YYREEE (reference sequence). The germline V and J ends were trimmed by 3 bases and 0 bases, with 10 bases remaining between them. CDR3: CASSWRPSSGNTIYF. The CDR3 DNA reads as TGTGCCAGCAGCTGGAGGCCGAGCTCTGGAAACACCATATATTTT.

The chain is built from TRBV27 and TRBJ1-1; TRBD1 might be the D (5 bases). The CDR3 is 13 residues long. Looked up from germline, CDR1 is MNHEY and CDR2 is SMNVEV (reference sequence). The V end was cut by 2 bases, the J end by 5 bases, with 9 bases between. The CDR3 DNA sequence: TGTGCCAGCAGTTTAGGGCCAGGGACTGAAGCTTTCTTT. Residues: CASSLGPGTEAFF.

The chain uses TRBV4-1 and TRBJ1-1; D call uncertain. Trimming stripped 0 bases from V and 0 bases from J, with 8 bases between. The CDR3 runs 15 residues. Germline V gene lookup returns CDR1 MGHRA and CDR2 YSYEKL. The DNA of the CDR3 is TGCGCCAGCAGCCAAGAAGCCGACATGAACACTGAAGCTTTCTTT. It yields the protein CASSQEADMNTEAFF.

The CDR3 is CASGLVVGLAGASGAYNEQFF. The CDR3 nucleotides read TGTGCTAGTGGTTTGGTAGTTGGACTAGCGGGAGCCTCTGGGGCCTACAATGAGCAGTTCTTC. The chain recombines TRBV12-5 with TRBJ2-1; TRBD2 aligns across 13 bases. The CDR3 length is 21 residues. The J segment lost 2 bases and the V segment lost 0 bases, leaving 13 bases of the junction unmatched. CDR1 is LGHNT and CDR2 is FRNRAP in the germline V gene.

The gene calls are TRBV9 and TRBJ1-2; TRBD1 matches 8 bases. From germline, CDR1 is SGDLS and CDR2 YYNGEE. J was trimmed by 3 bases and V by 0 bases; bases with no gene match: 4. There are 15 residues in the CDR3. Here the CDR3 reads CASSVGQGKDYGYTF. CDR3 DNA: TGTGCCAGCAGCGTAGGACAGGGGAAAGACTATGGCTACACCTTC.

V gene TRBV19 combines with J gene TRBJ1-2; D uncertain. The V gene lost 7 bases and the J gene lost 0 bases, with 15 bases spanning the gap. The CDR3 consists of 15 residues. Germline loops: CDR1 LNHDA, CDR2 SQIVND (reference sequence). The CDR3 region is CASTPTGGANYGYTF. For the CDR3, the DNA is TGTGCCAGTACCCCTACCGGAGGAGCTAACTATGGCTACACCTTC.

The genes are TRBV11-2 and TRBJ2-7; 7 positions agree with TRBD2. The V gene end was trimmed by 1 base and the J gene end by 3 bases; junction bases not matched to a gene: 3. The germline CDR1 and CDR2 sequences are SGHAT and FQNNGV. The CDR3 extends over 14 amino acids. CDR3 in amino acids: CASSLGSGRYEQYF. The CDR3 nucleotides read TGTGCCAGCAGCTTAGGTAGCGGGCGCTACGAGCAGTACTTC. Together with reference TRBV11-2 and TRBJ2-7, the CDR3 gives the full variable domain: EAGVAQSPRYKIIEKRQSVAFWCNPISGHATLYWYQQILGQGPKLLIQFQNNGVVDDSQLPKDRFSAERLKGVDSTLKIQPAKLEDSAVYLCASSLGSGRYEQYFGPGTRLTVT.

The CDR3 DNA sequence: TGCGCCAGCAGCTTGGTCGGGTCTACCCTAGGCTCTGGAAACACCATATATTTT. Residues: CASSLVGSTLGSGNTIYF. The V gene is TRBV5-1, the J gene TRBJ1-3; no reliable D call. The CDR3 sequence is 18 residues long. Germline assignment: CDR1 SGHRS and CDR2 YFSETQ. Between the trimmed V and J ends, which lost 0 bases and 0 bases, there was a span of 16 bases.

The chain uses TRBV11-3 and TRBJ1-1; D ambiguous. Trimming removed 1 base at V and 0 bases at J, with 15 bases between. Germline loops: CDR1 SGHNT, CDR2 YENEEA. This CDR3 spans 17 amino acids. The chain's CDR3 is CASSLGSFGVMNTEAFF. The CDR3 DNA is TGTGCCAGCAGCTTAGGTTCCTTTGGAGTCATGAACACTGAAGCTTTCTTT.

The chain employs TRBV27 and TRBJ2-4, with 10 bases lining up with TRBD1. This CDR3 contains 17 residues. Germline V gene lookup returns CDR1 MNHEY and CDR2 SMNVEV (reference sequence). The ends lost 7 bases at V and 1 base at J; junction bases unmatched: 10. The CDR3 spells CASKRDRGRSAKNIQYF. The CDR3 DNA sequence: TGTGCCAGCAAGCGGGACAGGGGTCGATCGGCCAAAAACATTCAGTACTTC.

The chain recombines TRBV11-2 with TRBJ2-1; D possibly corresponds to TRBD2 (5 bases). The length of the CDR3 is 16 residues. V dropped 5 bases and J dropped 0 bases, with 14 bases sitting between them. Germline CDR1 is SGHAT and CDR2 is FQNNGV. CDR3 DNA: TGTGCCAGCAGCCCGCGAAGGGAGAGCTCCTACAATGAGCAGTTCTTC. This encodes CASSPRRESSYNEQFF.

The genes are TRBV18 and TRBJ2-7; 7 nucleotides agree with TRBD1. CDR1 and CDR2 from the germline V gene are KGHSH and LQKENI. V trimming: 3 bases; J trimming: 4 bases; junction bases outside the gene matches: 9. The CDR3 is 15 amino acids. The CDR3 is CASSPLDRVSYEQYF. As DNA, the CDR3 is TGTGCCAGCTCACCCCTCGACAGGGTGTCGTACGAGCAGTACTTC.

This chain joins TRBV27 and TRBJ2-3; 11 nucleotides match TRBD2. The CDR3 sequence is 15 residues long. Germline V lookup: CDR1 MNHEY, CDR2 SMNVEV (reference sequence). V lost 10 bases to trimming and J lost 5 bases; unmatched junction nucleotides: 11. For the CDR3, the DNA is TGTGCCACCATAGCGGGAGGGTGGTCGGAAGATACGCAGTATTTT. It codes for CATIAGGWSEDTQYF.

The chain combines TRBV5-6 with TRBJ2-7; perhaps TRBD1 as D (5 bases). This CDR3 is built from 16 residues. The germline CDR1 and CDR2 sequences are SGHDT and YYEEEE. V was cut by 0 bases and J by 5 bases, with 18 bases left in between. The CDR3 region has the DNA TGTGCCAGCAGCTTGGCCATAAGGGGATGGAGCGACGAGCAGTACTTC. Translated, it gives CASSLAIRGWSDEQYF.